The 32 T cell receptor beta chains below were found in one sample sequenced in a study of beta chain features in type 1 diabetes. The study reverse transcribed the entire isolated RNA, so it sequenced expressed TCRB transcripts. Sequenced by immunoSEQ multiplex PCR; TCRdb stores in-frame clones only, minus some. The profile shows hundreds of thousands of clones, about 10% of them singletons. Specimen: naive CD4+ T cells from blood. These receptors were taken from a woman aged 18 to 35 in good health.

This clone occurred a few times. Other DNA sequences in the same sample also yield this CDR3. The genes are TRBV5-1 and TRBJ2-3; possible D gene TRBD1, 5 bases. Germline loops: CDR1 SGHRS, CDR2 YFSETQ. V dropped 0 bases and J dropped 0 bases, with 8 bases sitting between them. There are 15 residues in the CDR3. The CDR3 loop is CASSLDRQSTDTQYF. The CDR3 DNA follows: TGCGCCAGCAGCTTGGATCGACAGAGCACAGATACGCAGTATTTT.

The chain combines TRBV10-3 with TRBJ1-4, with D tentatively TRBD1 (5 bases). CDR3 length: 13 amino acids. Germline CDR1 is ENHRY and CDR2 is SYGVKD. V lost 10 bases to trimming and J lost 6 bases, with 15 bases between them. The CDR3 spells CASTPGGDEKLFF. CDR3 in DNA: TGTGCCAGCACCCCAGGAGGGGATGAAAAACTGTTTTTT.

This clone was seen a few times. The rearrangement joins TRBV7-2 to TRBJ2-2; TRBD1 matches at 7 bases. The CDR3 has 14 amino acids. Unmatched junction bases numbered 5, after V lost 5 bases and J lost 5 bases. Germline-derived CDR1 and CDR2 are SGHTA and FQGNSA. The CDR3 region has the DNA TGTGCCAGCAGCGCACAGGGGCTTACCGGGGAGCTGTTTTTT. Its translation is CASSAQGLTGELFF.

There are a few counts of this clone. The J gene is TRBJ1-1, the V gene TRBV30, with D unclear. The CDR3 is 13 residues long. Germline V lookup: CDR1 GTSNPN, CDR2 SVGIG (reference sequence). Trimming took off 8 bases at V and 0 bases at J, with 13 bases between the two ends. This chain's CDR3 is CARGNLMNTEAFF. CDR3 bases: TGTGCCCGCGGAAATCTCATGAACACTGAAGCTTTCTTT.

This clone appeared a few times. The chain links TRBV5-6 to TRBJ1-1, with unresolved D. CDR3 length: 13 amino acids. V was clipped by 2 bases and J by 1 base, with 6 bases between them. Germline V gene data show CDR1 as SGHDT and CDR2 as YYEEEE. The CDR3 sequence: CASSLQGNTEAFF. CDR3 nucleotide sequence: TGTGCCAGCAGCTTACAAGGGAACACTGAAGCTTTCTTT.

This clone was observed a handful of times. The sample has other DNA sequences that encode this CDR3 too. The chain recombines TRBV20-1 with TRBJ1-2, with D unclear. V shed 5 bases and J shed 0 bases, with 1 base lying between them. The CDR3 runs to 10 residues. The germline V gene has CDR1 DFQATT and CDR2 SNEGSKA (reference sequence). The CDR3 loop reads CSAANYGYTF. Written as DNA, the CDR3 is TGCAGTGCTGCTAACTATGGCTACACCTTC.

This clone turned up a few times. The identical CDR3 is also encoded by other nucleotide sequences in the sample. This chain joins TRBV7-9 and TRBJ2-5; no clear D. The CDR3 is made up of 11 amino acids. From germline, CDR1 is SEHNR and CDR2 FQNEAQ (reference sequence). The V end lost 4 bases, the J end lost 3 bases, and 3 bases lay between the germline ends. The CDR3 coding sequence is TGTGCCAGCAGCTCAAAAGAGACCCAGTACTTC. Translated: CASSSKETQYF.

The chain uses TRBV20-1 and TRBJ2-7, with a tentative D call TRBD2 (5 bases). Germline V gives CDR1 DFQATT, CDR2 SNEGSKA (reference sequence). V shed 2 bases and J shed 7 bases, with 9 bases lying between them. The CDR3 is 11 amino acids. The CDR3 region is CSARHRGEQYV. The CDR3 region has the DNA TGCAGTGCTAGACATCGAGGGGAGCAGTACGTC.

The chain combines TRBV27 with TRBJ2-5, with D tentatively TRBD2 (6 bases). This CDR3 is 14 amino acids long. Trimming shortened V by 3 bases and J by 3 bases, and 11 bases separated the two germline ends. Germline-derived CDR1 and CDR2 are MNHEY and SMNVEV (reference sequence). The CDR3 here is CASSLRGFEETQYF. Written as DNA, the CDR3 is TGTGCCAGCAGTTTGCGGGGCTTCGAAGAGACCCAGTACTTC.

The chain couples TRBV5-1 to TRBJ2-3; 12 bases fit TRBD2. V dropped 4 bases and J dropped 3; count of bases not matched to a gene: 3. Per germline, CDR1 SGHRS and CDR2 YFSETQ. CDR3 length equals 15 residues. In nucleotides, the CDR3 is TGCGCCAGCAGCCTCGGACTAGCGGGGACAGATACGCAGTATTTT. Encoded protein: CASSLGLAGTDTQYF.

This clone was seen at least ten times. The gene calls are TRBV30 and TRBJ2-5; perhaps TRBD2 as D (5 bases). Trimming stripped 1 base from V and 0 bases from J, with 6 bases between. The CDR3 runs 13 residues. Germline lookup yields CDR1 GTSNPN and CDR2 SVGIG (reference sequence). CDR3 amino acids: CAWSGGYQETQYF. The CDR3 nucleotides read TGTGCCTGGAGTGGCGGGTACCAAGAGACCCAGTACTTC.

A note on this clone: The same CDR3 is also encoded by other DNA sequences in this sample. The CDR3 DNA reads TGCAGCGTGAGAGGAGGAACAGATACGCAGTATTTT. Translating gives CSVRGGTDTQYF. The chain carries TRBV29-1 and TRBJ2-3; TRBD2 might be the D (5 bases). Germline CDR1 reads SQVTM; CDR2 reads ANQGSEA. Trimming took 6 bases from V and 3 from J, leaving 10 bases between them. The CDR3 extends over 12 amino acids.

This clone showed up just a few times. The chain has TRBV9 and TRBJ2-5, with 8 nucleotides matching TRBD1. Looked up from germline, CDR1 is SGDLS and CDR2 is YYNGEE. There are 16 residues in the CDR3. The J segment lost 5 bases and the V segment lost 1 base, leaving 10 bases of the junction unmatched. CDR3: CASSVRRTGLMETQYF. The DNA for the CDR3 is TGTGCCAGCAGCGTAAGGAGGACAGGGCTGATGGAGACCCAGTACTTC.

This chain links TRBV11-3 with TRBJ2-5; 9 bases match TRBD1. V gave up 3 bases and J gave up 2 bases; unmatched junction bases: 10. The germline V gene has CDR1 SGHNT and CDR2 YENEEA. The CDR3 runs 17 residues. The CDR3 DNA reads as TGTGCCAGCAGCTTGGGACAGGGAGGAGGGGTACAAGAGACCCAGTACTTC. This translates into CASSLGQGGGVQETQYF.

The CDR3 nucleotides are TGTGCCAGCTCGGGGGCGATCGAGCAGTACTTC. Amino acids: CASSGAIEQYF. The chain carries TRBV7-2 and TRBJ2-7; the D call may be TRBD1 or TRBD2 (6 bases each). The V end lost 8 bases, the J end lost 6 bases, and 11 bases lay between the germline ends. The germline CDR1 and CDR2 sequences are SGHTA and FQGNSA. The CDR3 length is 11 residues.

The chain has TRBV13 and TRBJ2-7; 9 positions agree with TRBD1. The germline V gene encodes CDR1 PRHDT and CDR2 FYEKMQ (reference sequence). The CDR3 covers 15 residues. V was pared by 10 bases and J by 5 bases, with 15 bases of the junction left unmatched. CDR3: CATFDRDRDSHEQYF. In DNA, the CDR3 is TGTGCCACCTTCGACCGGGACAGGGATAGCCACGAGCAGTACTTC.

The V call is TRBV7-9, the J call TRBJ2-5; D may be TRBD2 (6 bases). The CDR3 totals 13 residues. CDR1 and CDR2 (germline): SEHNR, FQNEAQ (reference sequence). V lost 5 bases and J lost 5, with 12 bases in between. In DNA form, the CDR3 reads TGTGCCAGCAGCCTCGGGACTGAGGAGACCCAGTACTTC. Its protein product is CASSLGTEETQYF.

This clone was picked up a small number of times. The sample holds other DNA sequences that translate to the same CDR3. The chain links TRBV9 to TRBJ2-5, with D possibly being TRBD1 or TRBD2 (5 bases each). Germline loops: CDR1 SGDLS, CDR2 YYNGEE. The V gene lost 0 bases and the J gene lost 2 bases, with 11 bases spanning the gap. The CDR3 has 15 amino acids. CDR3 loop: CASSVGQGVQETQYF. As DNA, the CDR3 is TGTGCCAGCAGCGTAGGTCAGGGAGTTCAAGAGACCCAGTACTTC.

This chain joins TRBV7-2 and TRBJ1-2; the D is unclear. V gave up 5 bases and J gave up 2 bases, with 9 bases separating them. Germline-derived CDR1 and CDR2 are SGHTA and FQGNSA. This CDR3 region has 13 residues. The CDR3 DNA is TGTGCCAGCAGCCACCGGCTGAACTATGGCTACACCTTC. It yields the protein CASSHRLNYGYTF.

The V gene is TRBV29-1, the J gene TRBJ1-1; D unclear. CDR3 length equals 11 residues. Trimming took off 4 bases at V and 7 bases at J, with 10 bases between the two ends. Per germline, CDR1 SQVTM and CDR2 ANQGSEA. The CDR3 reads CSVGTAREAFF. CDR3 DNA sequence: TGCAGCGTTGGCACCGCGCGTGAAGCTTTCTTT.

The chain uses TRBV5-1 and TRBJ1-6; D gene unclear. Trimming left V 0 bases short and J 6 bases short, with 7 bases between. In germline, CDR1 is SGHRS, CDR2 YFSETQ. This CDR3 has 14 residues. CDR3 sequence: CASSLEVGNSPLHF. CDR3 in DNA: TGCGCCAGCAGCTTGGAGGTGGGTAATTCACCCCTCCACTTT.

This sequence joins TRBV21-1 and TRBJ2-3; the table's D call, TRBD2, was not checked against the DNA. TRBV21-1 is recorded as a pseudogene. The CDR3 sequence is 15 residues long. The CDR3 coding sequence is TGTGCCAGCAGCAAAGATTCGGGTCTTACAGATACGCAGTATTTT. Protein product: CASSKDSGLTDTQYF.

This clone was observed a few times. CDR3 coding DNA: TGTGCCAGCAGTGACACTCTCGGTGGTTTACAGTTCTTC. It encodes CASSDTLGGLQFF. The chain couples TRBV6-4 to TRBJ2-1; D is undetermined. The CDR3 totals 13 residues. V was clipped by 2 bases and J by 13 bases, with 15 bases between them. In germline, CDR1 is MRHNA, CDR2 SNTAGT.

This clone has only a few counts. This chain's CDR3 is CASSPTDRVGTEAFF. The CDR3 DNA sequence: TGTGCCAGTAGTCCTACGGACAGGGTGGGTACTGAAGCTTTCTTT. The chain is built from TRBV19 and TRBJ1-1; 8 nucleotides match TRBD1. V lost 5 bases, J lost 5 bases, and 10 bases stayed unmatched. The CDR3 runs to 15 residues. The V gene's germline CDR1 is LNHDA and CDR2 SQIVND (reference sequence).

In DNA form, the CDR3 reads TGTGCCAGCAGCTTAAAGGATTCACCCCTCCACTTT. Amino acids: CASSLKDSPLHF. V usage is TRBV11-2 and J usage is TRBJ1-6; D gene unclear. V lost 2 bases, J lost 8 bases, and 4 bases lay in between. In germline, CDR1 is SGHAT, CDR2 FQNNGV. The CDR3 consists of 12 residues.

The chain has TRBV4-1 and TRBJ2-7; 10 bases align to TRBD2. This CDR3 is built from 16 residues. V shed 1 base, J shed 4 bases, and the junction held 7 bases outside the gene matches. Germline values: CDR1 MGHRA, CDR2 YSYEKL. DNA for the CDR3: TGCGCCAGCAGCCAAGTGGTTACTAGCGGGGAATACGAGCAGTACGTC. Translated: CASSQVVTSGEYEQYV.

This clone was seen only a few times. The chain employs TRBV4-3 and TRBJ2-1; 11 bases match TRBD2. This CDR3 spans 17 amino acids. Germline V gene sequence: CDR1 LGHNA, CDR2 YSLEER. V was clipped by 3 bases and J by 6 bases; unmatched bases: 10. CDR3 amino acids: CASSQLTGTSGLNEQFF. In DNA form, the CDR3 reads TGCGCCAGCAGCCAGTTAACGGGGACTAGCGGACTCAATGAGCAGTTCTTC.

CDR3 coding DNA: TGTGCCAGCAGCTTAGATCTGGGATCCTACGAGCAGTACTTC. Translation gives CASSLDLGSYEQYF. This chain links TRBV7-2 with TRBJ2-7; D unresolved. The germline V gene encodes CDR1 SGHTA and CDR2 FQGNSA. Trimming removed 1 base at V and 1 base at J, with 8 bases between. This CDR3 region has 14 residues.

This clone was seen a handful of times. The chain has TRBV7-2 and TRBJ2-5; D possibly corresponds to TRBD1 (6 bases). Deletions cut 5 bases from V and 5 bases from J, with 12 bases between. This CDR3 is built from 13 residues. Germline V gene data show CDR1 as SGHTA and CDR2 as FQGNSA. CDR3: CASSRLRGETQYF. The CDR3 coding sequence is TGTGCCAGCAGCCGCCTGAGGGGGGAGACCCAGTACTTC.

The chain uses TRBV15 and TRBJ2-5, with 12 bases that match TRBD2. The CDR3 runs 19 residues. J was trimmed by 4 bases and V by 3 bases; bases with no gene match: 15. Germline assignment: CDR1 LNHNV and CDR2 YYDKDF (reference sequence). This chain's CDR3 is CATSRKGLAGTSQRETQYF. DNA for the CDR3: TGTGCCACCAGCAGGAAAGGACTAGCGGGAACCTCCCAAAGAGAGACCCAGTACTTC.

The sample holds a few counts of this clone. The chain joins TRBV7-3 to TRBJ2-2; D ambiguous. V was clipped by 5 bases and J by 7 bases, with 11 bases between them. Germline V lookup: CDR1 SGHTA, CDR2 FQGTGA. This CDR3 is built from 13 residues. The CDR3 is CASSPRRGGELFF. In nucleotides, the CDR3 is TGTGCCAGCAGCCCTCGCCGCGGCGGGGAGCTGTTTTTT.

This chain joins TRBV5-1 and TRBJ2-3; the match to TRBD2 covers 9 bases. The CDR3 runs to 14 residues. Trimming took 5 bases from V and 4 from J; bases not matched to a gene: 5. CDR1 is SGHRS, CDR2 YFSETQ, per germline. The DNA of the CDR3 is TGCGCCAGCAGGCCGACTAGCGGTCCAGATACGCAGTATTTT. It yields the protein CASRPTSGPDTQYF.